The sequence of this T cell receptor (beta chain) was determined in a study of OX40 agonist ivuxolimab in advanced cancers. At the level of the study: The drug used for patients, ivuxolimab, was an agonistic anti-OX40 (CD134) antibody.

The repertoire was sequenced with immunoSEQ multiplex PCR; TCRdb's copy has only in-frame clones and lacks some. The table has about 73,000 clones, roughly 86% seen once. CDR1 and CDR2 from the germline V gene are SGHRS and YFSETQ. The CDR3 totals 15 residues. Trimming removed 0 bases from V and 5 bases from J; junction bases left unmatched: 6. This chain connects TRBV5-1 to TRBJ2-7; TRBD1 agrees at 9 bases. This TCR was sampled from an adult with an advanced solid tumor such as melanoma, head and neck, liver or kidney cancer. This sample comprised CD4+ or CD8+ T cells sorted from blood, obtained in a trial of the OX40 agonist ivuxolimab. CDR3 loop: CASSLVARTGDEQYF. The CDR3 DNA sequence: TGCGCCAGCAGCTTGGTCGCCCGGACAGGGGACGAGCAGTACTTC.